This TCR beta chain was identified in a study of shared clonotypes between healthy human individuals (dated by TCRdb to the early 2020s). Background on the whole study: The cohort included a few men and two women between 18 and 49 years of age. For each donor, CD4 naive and CD4 memory were each given three plates, CD8 naive was given two plates, and CD8 memory was given one plate. Blood TCR repertoires of a handful of healthy adults were deeply sequenced to estimate repertoire size and the extent of clonotype sharing between individuals. To increase sequencing depth and limit assay-specific biases, different laboratories used diverse techniques to prepare libraries and sequence TCR repertoires. Between about 0.9 and 8.9 billion PBMCs per donor were obtained by leukapheresis.

The donors were healthy, HIV-negative adults who had no recently reported acute infections or vaccinations. Every donor was a Caucasian adult residing in Nashville, Tennessee, USA. Magnetic negative selection was used to enrich CD4+ T cells, after which naive cells were positively selected on CD45RA and the negative fraction became the memory subset. Blood was collected by leukapheresis, and PBMCs were isolated by Ficoll-Histopaque density gradient centrifugation and then cryopreserved in liquid nitrogen vapor phase. Analytical flow cytometry was used to check the purity and quantity of each magnetically sorted T cell population. Genomic DNA was isolated from every sorted fraction and measured by UV absorbance on a Nanodrop 2000c. TCR CDR3 regions were amplified from genomic DNA by multiplex PCR using the deep immunoSEQ assay. For each cell subset, the extracted genomic DNA was distributed evenly across all wells of several immunoSEQ 96-well plates, and each plate served as one replicate. For sorted subsets, 200 to 250 ng genomic DNA, equal to 30,000 to 35,000 T cell genomes, was loaded into each replicate PCR. Purified libraries were quantified with a Qubit 3.0 fluorometer, sized on a Bioanalyzer 2100, and re-quantified with the KAPA Library Quantification kit. Every immunoSEQ 96-well plate was sequenced on a separate single-read 150-cycle Illumina NextSeq 550 flow cell. Under the source paper's analysis protocol: Because only junctional sequences without quality scores were contained in the immunoSEQ output, filtering matching that applied to full-length reads could not be performed. To assign V/J genes and CDR3, sequences were annotated using PyIR, a Python wrapper for IgBLAST v1.9, with IMGT germline references. Reads were filtered out if the reads had weak V/J assignments (E-value above 1e-6), no CDR3, stop codons, out-of-frame junctions, or ambiguous translated residues. V3J clonotypes were defined as sequences sharing an identical inferred V gene, J gene, and CDR3 amino acid sequence. Percentage overlap between repertoires was calculated by dividing the number of shared unique clonotypes by the size of the smaller repertoire. Richness of each repertoire was evaluated using RTK rarefaction, the Chao1 estimator, and Recon v2.1 estimates of unobserved clonotypes. Generation probabilities were computed with OLGA for all TCRbeta clonotypes obtained by the gDNA method from a few donors. TCRdb holds this immuneACCESS table with in-frame rearrangements only. Some clones are missing; in checked studies, unresolved V genes explain under half, and the rest has no known cause. V, J and clone size reflect that table, while D and trimming were determined from the DNA. This sample lists 2,500,000 or so clones; 90% to 95% were detected once. The ten largest clones capture 0.36% of the sample.

CDR1 SEHNR and CDR2 FQNEAQ are derived from the germline V gene (reference sequence). V and J are truncated by 5 bases and 5 bases respectively, leaving an intervening sequence of 12 bases. From the cysteine through the phenylalanine, the CDR3 covers 14 amino acids. Only the CDR3 portion is preserved as DNA: 42 bases, with reading frame beginning at the first base. Study-wide findings and limitations: Larger estimated clonotype richness was generally found for naive subsets than for memory subsets. Sampling was restricted to blood, and TCR repertoires in tissue are likely to differ from TCR repertoires in blood. Even with the large sequencing depth, rarefaction of the sorted-subset datasets indicated that sequencing was incomplete. About 5% of naive CD4, roughly 3.5% of naive CD8, roughly 2.5% of memory CD4, and around 0.4% of memory CD8 clonotypes were shared across several donors. The small number of donors limited the genetic and exposure-history diversity represented. Based on pairwise subsampling, the degree of clonotype sharing among donors was expected to be affected by sequencing depth. Higher generation probabilities were observed for clonotypes shared by all four sorted-subset donors than for non-shared clonotypes.

In regard to this clone: What antigen it recognizes has not been identified. No per-base quality is available; no much larger clone lies one base away.

This chain joins TRBV7-9 to TRBJ2-2; TRBD1 is possibly the D segment (5 matching bases). Material for sequencing was naive CD4+ T cells from PBMCs. Explained via the paper, the cell subset or site label denotes: CD45RA+ positively selected. The sequence was obtained from a man in his late teens or twenties in good health. Some clones in this sample may be carry-over from other donors' samples. CDR3 sequence: CASSQDILTGELFF. The DNA sequence is as follows: TGTGCCAGCAGCCAGGACATTCTAACCGGGGAGCTGTTTTTT. The entire variable domain, with the stretches around the CDR3 drawn from the reference TRBV7-9 and TRBJ2-2 proteins, is DTGVSQNPRHKITKRGQNVTFRCDPISEHNRLYWYRQTLGQGPEFLTYFQNEAQLEKSRLLSDRFSAERPKGSFSTLEIQRTEQGDSAMYLCASSQDILTGELFFGEGSRLTVL.